Only a few counts were recorded for the clone carrying this T cell receptor beta chain. Method: immunoSEQ multiplex PCR; TCRdb's copy keeps in-frame clones and lacks some. Among some 56,000 clones, under 90% were seen once, and the ten largest hold around 10%. The record originates from a study of blood T cell repertoires in COVID-19. Study details: Specimens from acute and convalescent COVID-19 originated in the United States, Italy and Spain. Sample material is recorded as cDNA or gDNA derived from T cells, B-cell-depleted T cells, or PBMCs.

The clonotype comes from an elderly man with COVID-19, enrolled during active disease. The sample consisted of peripheral blood.

In DNA form, the CDR3 reads TGCAGTGCAAGTAGGGGGAGCAATCAGCCCCAGCATTTT. Protein: CSASRGSNQPQHF. This sequence joins TRBV20-1 and TRBJ1-5; D might be TRBD1 (6 bases). Between the trimmed V and J ends, which lost 6 bases and 1 base, there was a span of 10 bases. Germline values: CDR1 DFQATT, CDR2 SNEGSKA (reference sequence). The CDR3 has 13 amino acids.